The clone carrying this T cell receptor (beta chain) has ten or more counts. CDR1 and CDR2 from the germline V gene are SEHNR and FQNEAQ (reference sequence). Trimming shortened V by 3 bases and J by 3 bases, and 14 bases separated the two germline ends. This CDR3 region has 16 residues. Each CDR3 protein gets one entry after TCRdb re-called the PCR reads with MiXCR. The sample records approximately 500,000 distinct CDR3 sequences, about 22% being singletons. This entry is derived from a study of molecular identifiers for immune sequencing clone quantification. The chain couples TRBV7-9 to TRBJ2-2, with D uncertain. This clonotype originated in a human donor in good health. Some libraries in this study had Jurkat cell RNA spiked in. Sequences were obtained from naive CD8+ T cells from blood, with Jurkat cell RNA spiked in. Sample subset: FACS-sorted CD8+CD4-CCR7+CD45RA+ naive T cells. CDR3 region: CASSFPDRGYTGELFF. The CDR3 DNA reads TGTGCCAGCAGCTTCCCGGACCGCGGATACACCGGGGAGCTGTTTTTT.